This entry lists 16 T cell receptor beta chains sequenced from one sample in a study of blood T cell repertoires in COVID-19. Only in-frame clones appear in the TCRdb table, and some are missing; sequencing was by immunoSEQ multiplex PCR. The table includes about 320,000 clones, about 85% detected once. Sequenced material: PBMCs or T cells enriched from blood (not recorded which). The source of these receptors is a woman aged 30 to 39 who had been exposed to COVID-19.

This clone was observed a handful of times. At the DNA level, this CDR3 is encoded by other sequences in the same sample as well. This chain joins TRBV11-2 and TRBJ1-5; D not resolved. This CDR3 spans 13 amino acids. Germline V CDR1 and CDR2: SGHAT, FQNNGV. Trimming stripped 3 bases from V and 1 base from J, with 4 bases between. The CDR3 loop is CASSFGSNQPQHF. The CDR3 DNA sequence: TGTGCCAGCAGCTTCGGGAGCAATCAGCCCCAGCATTTT.

V is TRBV5-6 and J is TRBJ1-3, with D possibly TRBD1 on 5 matching bases. V was pared by 2 bases and J by 0 bases, with 9 bases between. CDR3 length: 15 amino acids. Germline CDR1 SGHDT, CDR2 YYEEEE. The CDR3: CASSFGQASGNTIYF. The DNA for the CDR3 is TGTGCCAGCAGCTTTGGACAAGCCTCTGGAAACACCATATATTTT.

The chain recombines TRBV6-2 or TRBV6-3 with TRBJ2-7; TRBD1 aligns across 9 bases. J gave up 3 bases and V 5 bases, and 8 bases lay outside the gene matches. Germline V lookup: CDR1 MNHEY, CDR2 SVGEGT. The CDR3 totals 15 residues. CDR3 nucleotide sequence: TGTGCCAGCAGTAAGCCGGGACAGGGCTACTACGAGCAGTACTTC. Protein sequence: CASSKPGQGYYEQYF.

This chain connects TRBV12-3 or TRBV12-4 to TRBJ1-1, with D possibly TRBD1 on 5 matching bases. The CDR3 spans 13 residues. V shed 1 base and J shed 6 bases, with 9 bases lying between them. The DNA of the CDR3 is TGTGCCAGCAGTTTAGGGGTCAGGGCTGAAGCTTTCTTT. Amino acid sequence: CASSLGVRAEAFF.

J is TRBJ1-3 and V is TRBV27; unclear D gene. V lost 4 bases to trimming and J lost 4 bases, with 17 bases between them. The CDR3 totals 16 residues. CDR1 and CDR2 (germline): MNHEY, SMNVEV (reference sequence). The CDR3, as DNA: TGTGCCAGCAGTTCCTCCTACCCGCAATTAGGAAACACCATATATTTT. It is translated as CASSSSYPQLGNTIYF.

In regard to this clone: The junction departs from germline at one end; a sequencing error may be responsible. The chain is built from TRBV19 and TRBJ2-1, with D possibly matching TRBD2 (5 bases). This CDR3 is built from 16 residues. The germline gives CDR1 LNHDA, CDR2 SQIVND (reference sequence). The CDR3 is CASSVEWTGFYNEQFF. For the CDR3, the DNA is TGTGCCAGTAGTGTAGAATGGACTGGTTTTTACAATGAGCAGTTCTTC.

V usage is TRBV6-6 and J usage is TRBJ2-5, with 8 bases that match TRBD1. J lost 2 bases, V lost 5 bases, and 4 bases had no gene match. The CDR3 totals 14 residues. Germline assignment: CDR1 MNHNY and CDR2 SVGAGI (reference sequence). This chain's CDR3 is CASSRDRQQETQYF. The CDR3 nucleotides are TGTGCCAGCAGTCGGGACAGGCAACAAGAGACCCAGTACTTC.

This clone was seen just once. The chain combines TRBV5-1 with TRBJ1-1; 10 nucleotides match TRBD1. The CDR3 loop spans 14 amino acids. V was clipped by 1 base and J by 5 bases; unmatched bases: 2. The germline V gene encodes CDR1 SGHRS and CDR2 YFSETQ. CDR3 coding DNA: TGCGCCAGCAGCTTGAGGGGACAGGGGACTGAAGCTTTCTTT. Translated: CASSLRGQGTEAFF.

This rearrangement joins TRBV24-1 to TRBJ2-1, with TRBD2 as a possible D gene (6 bases). From germline, CDR1 is KGHDR and CDR2 SFDVKD. The V gene lost 8 bases and the J gene lost 4 bases, with 11 bases spanning the gap. This CDR3 spans 13 amino acids. The CDR3 sequence is CATKAGTYNEQFF. In DNA, the CDR3 is TGTGCCACCAAGGCGGGAACTTACAATGAGCAGTTCTTC.

This clone appeared a few times. This chain connects TRBV5-6 to TRBJ2-7; the match to TRBD1 covers 8 bases. The CDR3 loop spans 13 amino acids. Trimming at V came to 6 bases and at J to 4 bases, leaving 6 bases not matched to a gene. Germline loops: CDR1 SGHDT, CDR2 YYEEEE. The CDR3 protein is CASTGQVHYEQYF. CDR3 DNA: TGTGCCAGCACGGGACAGGTCCATTACGAGCAGTACTTC. The whole variable domain, remainder taken from reference TRBV5-6 and TRBJ2-7, is DAGVTQSPTHLIKTRGQQVTLRCSPKSGHDTVSWYQQALGQGPQFIFQYYEEEERQRGNFPDRFSGHQFPNYSSELNVNALLLGDSALYLCASTGQVHYEQYFGPGTRLTVT.

This sequence joins TRBV9 and TRBJ2-7; possible D gene TRBD1, 5 bases. Germline V CDR1 and CDR2: SGDLS, YYNGEE. The CDR3 is 15 amino acids. The V and J ends lost 3 bases and 0 bases respectively, with 13 bases between them. Here the CDR3 reads CASSGAGKSSYEQYF. The CDR3 DNA follows: TGTGCCAGCAGCGGGGCAGGGAAAAGCTCCTACGAGCAGTACTTC. The variable domain in full, with the rest retrieved from reference TRBV9 and TRBJ2-7, is DSGVTQTPKHLITATGQRVTLRCSPRSGDLSVYWYQQSLDQGLQFLIQYYNGEERAKGNILERFSAQQFPDLHSELNLSSLELGDSALYFCASSGAGKSSYEQYFGPGTRLTVT.

The CDR3, as DNA: TGCGCCAGCAGCTCCCGGACAGGGAACTACGAGCAGTACTTC. Protein sequence: CASSSRTGNYEQYF. The rearrangement joins TRBV5-1 to TRBJ2-7, with TRBD1 matching 8 bases. The CDR3 length is 14 residues. V lost 3 bases and J lost 3; bases outside the gene matches: 5. Germline V CDR1 and CDR2: SGHRS, YFSETQ.

The rearrangement uses TRBV7-9 and TRBJ1-5; tentatively, D is TRBD1 (6 bases). This CDR3 has 14 residues. Trimming stripped 1 base from V and 3 bases from J, with 7 bases between. From germline, CDR1 is SEHNR and CDR2 FQNEAQ (reference sequence). CDR3 protein: CASSLGQDNQPQHF. Here the CDR3 DNA reads TGTGCCAGCAGCTTAGGACAGGACAATCAGCCCCAGCATTTT.

This chain uses TRBV28 with TRBJ2-3; D not certain. CDR3 length: 16 amino acids. Trimming removed 2 bases from V and 1 base from J, with 13 bases in between. CDR1 is MDHEN, CDR2 SYDVKM, per germline. The CDR3 is CASSLTAHRGTDTQYF. Written as DNA, the CDR3 is TGTGCCAGCAGTTTAACGGCTCACCGGGGCACAGATACGCAGTATTTT.

This clone has more than one count but fewer than ten. V gene TRBV15 combines with J gene TRBJ2-3; 10 bases are shared with TRBD2. The junction had 15 bases not matched to a gene; V was cut back by 0 bases and J by 3 bases. Germline V gene data show CDR1 as LNHNV and CDR2 as YYDKDF (reference sequence). The CDR3 runs 20 residues. The DNA of the CDR3 is TGTGCCACCAGCAGAGATCTTATCCTAGCGGGGGTGCTTCGGACAGATACGCAGTATTTT. It translates to CATSRDLILAGVLRTDTQYF.

This clone was found once. The chain is built from TRBV6-5 and TRBJ1-6, with TRBD1 identical over 7 bases. Trimming cost V 0 bases and J 4 bases; bases outside gene matches: 3. Germline V lookup: CDR1 MNHEY, CDR2 SVGAGI. The CDR3 consists of 16 residues. CDR3 protein: CASSYSGTAYNSPLHF. In DNA form, the CDR3 reads TGTGCCAGCAGTTACTCGGGGACAGCATATAATTCACCCCTCCACTTT.